This T cell receptor beta chain was documented in a study of CD8 T cells in Susac syndrome. cDNA came from around 0.54 to 1 ug RNA primed by random hexamers. By means of immunoSEQ multiplex PCR, TCR beta CDR3 spanning 54 Vbeta and 13 Jbeta underwent amplification. One entry per CDR3 protein, called by TCRdb with MiXCR from the immunoSEQ multiplex PCR reads. The table has hundreds of thousands of distinct CDR3 sequences, roughly 93% seen once. The germline V gene encodes CDR1 DFQATT and CDR2 SNEGSKA (reference sequence). Trimming left V 3 bases short and J 5 bases short, with 14 bases between. This CDR3 contains 14 residues.

The specimen sequenced was CD4+ T cells from PBMCs. The TCR was taken from a human donor with Susac syndrome. The chain uses TRBV20-1 and TRBJ1-5; weak D call: TRBD1 (6 bases). For the CDR3, the DNA is TGCAGTGCTAGGAAAGGGGGGCTTGATCAGCCCCAGCATTTT. Protein: CSARKGGLDQPQHF.